This T cell receptor (beta chain) was captured in a study of blood T cell repertoires in COVID-19. Study context: T cells, B-cell-depleted T cells, or PBMCs provided the cDNA or gDNA that served as material.

Enrolled through a virtual design, the participants were between about 18 and 100 years of age and came from 24 US areas. Using immunoSEQ multiplex PCR, the repertoire was profiled, and TCRdb retains in-frame clones only, with some absent. The sample records approximately 490,000 clones, approximately 91% being singletons. The CDR3 length is 13 residues. V gave up 3 bases and J gave up 5 bases, with 8 bases separating them. Input material: PBMCs or T cells enriched from blood (not recorded which). The receptor was isolated from a woman aged 60-75 years who had recovered from COVID-19. The V call is TRBV12-3 or TRBV12-4, the J call TRBJ1-5; TRBD1 is a possible D gene (6 bases). The CDR3 spells CASSFAGDQPQHF. The DNA for the CDR3 is TGTGCCAGCAGTTTCGCAGGGGATCAGCCCCAGCATTTT.